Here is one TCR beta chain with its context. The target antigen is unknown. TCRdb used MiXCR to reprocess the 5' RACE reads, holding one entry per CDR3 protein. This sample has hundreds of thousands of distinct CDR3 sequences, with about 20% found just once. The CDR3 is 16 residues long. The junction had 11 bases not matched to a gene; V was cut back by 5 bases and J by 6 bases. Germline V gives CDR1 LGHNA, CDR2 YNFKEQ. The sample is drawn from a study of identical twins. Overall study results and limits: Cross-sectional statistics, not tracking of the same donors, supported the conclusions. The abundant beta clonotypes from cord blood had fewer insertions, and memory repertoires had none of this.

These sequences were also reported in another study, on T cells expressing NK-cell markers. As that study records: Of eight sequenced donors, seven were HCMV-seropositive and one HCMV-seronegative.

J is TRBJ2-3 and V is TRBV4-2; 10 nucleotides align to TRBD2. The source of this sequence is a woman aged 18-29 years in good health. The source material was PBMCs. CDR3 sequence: CASSEVGLAGADTQYF. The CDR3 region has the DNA TGTGCCAGCAGCGAAGTAGGGCTAGCGGGGGCGGATACGCAGTATTTT.